Listed here are 21 T cell receptor beta chains from one sample, sequenced in a study of T cell responses to AZD1222 COVID-19 vaccine. The repertoire was sequenced with immunoSEQ multiplex PCR; TCRdb's copy has only in-frame clones and lacks some. Seen here are more than 95,000 clones, about 94% observed once, and the top ten hold around 5%. The sequences come from peripheral blood, collected on day 0 of AZD1222 vaccination. Receptors originate from an adult in good health.

V is TRBV7-4 and J is TRBJ2-1, with D possibly matching TRBD2 (5 bases). This CDR3 has 15 amino acids. Germline CDR1 is SGHVT and CDR2 is SQSDAQ. Trimming took 7 bases from V and 8 from J, leaving 21 bases between them. CDR3 residues: CASTPWPGGVDEQFF. The CDR3 bases are TGTGCCAGCACCCCCTGGCCCGGAGGAGTCGATGAGCAGTTCTTC.

The V and J genes are TRBV4-2 and TRBJ1-3, with TRBD1 identical over 9 bases. The CDR3 extends over 15 amino acids. Germline assignment: CDR1 LGHNA and CDR2 YNFKEQ. The V and J ends lost 4 bases and 4 bases, in that order; junction bases with no gene match: 5. The CDR3 DNA reads TGTGCCAGCAGCCTTCACGGACAGGGGGGAAACACCATATATTTT. Residues: CASSLHGQGGNTIYF.

This clone showed up just once. The V call is TRBV12-5, the J call TRBJ2-2; D ambiguous. This CDR3 contains 16 residues. Trimming took off 0 bases at V and 7 bases at J, with 15 bases between the two ends. Germline CDR1 is LGHNT and CDR2 is FRNRAP. CDR3 sequence reads: CASGLVEGKGNGELFF. For the CDR3, the DNA is TGTGCTAGTGGTTTGGTAGAAGGGAAGGGTAACGGGGAGCTGTTTTTT.

The rearrangement links TRBV27 to TRBJ1-1, with D tentatively TRBD1 (6 bases). Looked up from germline, CDR1 is MNHEY and CDR2 is SMNVEV (reference sequence). CDR3 length: 16 amino acids. V lost 6 bases to trimming and J lost 5 bases, with 22 bases between them. The CDR3 protein is CASSHRVSMEGTEAFF. CDR3 DNA: TGTGCCAGCAGCCACAGGGTGTCCATGGAGGGGACTGAAGCTTTCTTT.

V is TRBV14 and J is TRBJ2-1; 12 bases match TRBD2. In germline, CDR1 is SGHDN, CDR2 FVKESK. Germline trimming cut 3 bases from V and 5 bases from J; bases unmatched to any gene: 2. This CDR3 comprises 15 residues. The CDR3 sequence: CASSQWTSGDNEQFF. CDR3 coding DNA: TGTGCCAGCAGCCAGTGGACTAGCGGGGACAATGAGCAGTTCTTC.

The chain is built from TRBV28 and TRBJ2-7; D uncertain. Germline CDR1 is MDHEN and CDR2 is SYDVKM. The CDR3 has 12 amino acids. Trimming removed 6 bases from V and 4 bases from J, with 10 bases in between. The CDR3 region has the DNA TGTGCCAGCAGCGCGCCAATTTACGAGCAGTACTTC. Residues: CASSAPIYEQYF.

The chain has TRBV6-5 and TRBJ1-5; D not resolved. Germline values: CDR1 MNHEY, CDR2 SVGAGI. Trimming shortened V by 6 bases and J by 6 bases, and 12 bases separated the two germline ends. The length of the CDR3 is 13 residues. The CDR3 bases are TGTGCCAGCAGGCCATTGATCGGTCAGCCCCAGCATTTT. It is translated as CASRPLIGQPQHF.

V is TRBV9 and J is TRBJ2-2, with a possible D match to TRBD1 (6 bases). Trimming pared 4 bases from V and 1 base from J, leaving 14 bases between. The CDR3 is 16 amino acids. Germline CDR1 SGDLS, CDR2 YYNGEE. The CDR3 region is CASSPRQVGNTGELFF. CDR3 nucleotide sequence: TGTGCCAGCAGCCCCCGACAGGTTGGGAACACCGGGGAGCTGTTTTTT.

The rearrangement links TRBV6-1 to TRBJ2-1; 11 nucleotides line up with TRBD2. Germline V gene data show CDR1 as MNHNS and CDR2 as SASEGT. Trimming cost V 3 bases and J 0 bases; bases outside gene matches: 4. The CDR3 length is 17 residues. The CDR3 region has the DNA TGTGCCAGCAGTGACCCGGGACTAGCGGTCTCCTACAATGAGCAGTTCTTC. Translated: CASSDPGLAVSYNEQFF.

The rearrangement uses TRBV28 and TRBJ2-1; the match to TRBD2 covers 11 bases. Per the germline V gene, CDR1 is MDHEN and CDR2 is SYDVKM. The CDR3 covers 15 residues. The V segment lost 6 bases and the J segment 7 bases; nucleotides outside the gene matches: 8. The chain's CDR3 is CASSEVAGGRNEQFF. CDR3 coding DNA: TGTGCCAGCAGCGAAGTAGCGGGAGGGAGGAATGAGCAGTTCTTC. Drawing the rest from reference TRBV28 and TRBJ2-1, the complete variable domain is DVKVTQSSRYLVKRTGEKVFLECVQDMDHENMFWYRQDPGLGLRLIYFSYDVKMKEKGDIPEGYSVSREKKERFSLILESASTNQTSMYLCASSEVAGGRNEQFFGPGTRLTVL.

This clone was seen a single time. The rearrangement uses TRBV6-9 and TRBJ2-1, with 9 nucleotides matching TRBD1. The V gene end was trimmed by 6 bases and the J gene end by 3 bases; junction bases not matched to a gene: 9. Germline lookup yields CDR1 MNHGY and CDR2 SVAAGI. This CDR3 spans 16 amino acids. CDR3 in amino acids: CASRNDRDRDYNEQFF. The CDR3 bases are TGTGCCAGCAGAAACGACCGGGACAGGGACTACAATGAGCAGTTCTTC.

The J gene is TRBJ2-3, the V gene TRBV19, with TRBD1 identical over 9 bases. Trimming removed 10 bases from V and 5 bases from J; junction bases left unmatched: 22. The CDR3 has 18 residues. Germline assignment: CDR1 LNHDA and CDR2 SQIVND (reference sequence). The CDR3 is CATQRTGVLPRRGDTQYF. CDR3 bases: TGTGCCACCCAAAGGACAGGGGTACTACCAAGGCGGGGAGATACGCAGTATTTT.

CDR3 sequence: CATSDLQGDSETQYF. The CDR3 coding sequence is TGTGCCACCAGTGATTTGCAGGGGGATAGCGAGACCCAGTACTTC. The chain is built from TRBV24-1 and TRBJ2-5; 7 nucleotides match TRBD1. The CDR3 contains 15 residues. Per the germline V gene, CDR1 is KGHDR and CDR2 is SFDVKD. Germline trimming cut 0 bases from V and 5 bases from J; bases unmatched to any gene: 5.

The genes are TRBV3-1 (or the pseudogene TRBV3-2) and TRBJ1-1; unclear D gene. V was shortened by 4 bases and J by 0 bases, with 6 bases between the two germline ends. CDR1 LGHDT and CDR2 YNNKEL come from the germline V gene (reference sequence). This CDR3 is built from 13 residues. CDR3 sequence (DNA): TGTGCCAGCAGCCCCCAGGTGAACACTGAAGCTTTCTTT. It codes for CASSPQVNTEAFF.

The rearrangement links TRBV19 to TRBJ2-1; 8 nucleotides align to TRBD1. The CDR3 spans 16 residues. The V gene end was trimmed by 1 base and the J gene end by 10 bases; junction bases not matched to a gene: 12. Germline V gene data show CDR1 as LNHDA and CDR2 as SQIVND (reference sequence). CDR3 DNA: TGTGCCAGTAGTATAGGAGGACAGGGTCTACGGGGGGAGCAGTTCTTC. Encoded protein: CASSIGGQGLRGEQFF.

This clone was seen once. The chain combines TRBV28 with TRBJ1-3, with 9 bases fitting TRBD1. Trimming cost V 5 bases and J 3 bases; bases outside gene matches: 20. This CDR3 has 20 amino acids. The germline CDR1 and CDR2 sequences are MDHEN and SYDVKM. In DNA form, the CDR3 reads TGTGCCAGCAGTGAGATTTCTTCCCGGGACAGGGTACGAATTGGAAACACCATATATTTT. Amino acids: CASSEISSRDRVRIGNTIYF.

The genes are TRBV19 and TRBJ1-2; D possibly corresponds to TRBD1 (5 bases). The CDR3 totals 16 residues. V was cut by 5 bases and J by 8 bases, with 24 bases left in between. CDR1 is LNHDA and CDR2 is SQIVND in the germline V gene (reference sequence). The CDR3 sequence is CASSVIADTWAGGYTF. The CDR3 DNA follows: TGTGCCAGTAGTGTCATAGCGGACACCTGGGCGGGGGGCTACACCTTC.

This clone was picked up one time. The CDR3 nucleotides read TGTGCCAGTAGTATAGGACCCGAAGGGAATTCACCCCTCCACTTT. This sequence encodes CASSIGPEGNSPLHF. The rearrangement links TRBV19 to TRBJ1-6; D call uncertain. This CDR3 has 15 amino acids. Germline CDR1 reads LNHDA; CDR2 reads SQIVND (reference sequence). Trimming shortened V by 1 base and J by 7 bases, and 11 bases separated the two germline ends. Together with reference TRBV19 and TRBJ1-6, the CDR3 gives the full variable domain: DGGITQSPKYLFRKEGQNVTLSCEQNLNHDAMYWYRQDPGQGLRLIYYSQIVNDFQKGDIAEGYSVSREKKESFPLTVTSAQKNPTAFYLCASSIGPEGNSPLHFGNGTRLTVT.

This clone has only a few counts. This rearrangement joins TRBV4-3 to TRBJ2-7; D might be TRBD2 (6 bases). CDR1 and CDR2 from the germline V gene are LGHNA and YSLEER. This CDR3 is 14 amino acids long. V lost 1 base, J lost 6 bases, and 13 bases lay in between. CDR3 bases: TGCGCCAGCAGCCAAGGACTAGAAGGCAGCGAGCAGTACTTC. This codes for CASSQGLEGSEQYF.

This chain's CDR3 is CASSIRQGVADTQYF. CDR3 nucleotides: TGTGCCAGCAGCATACGACAGGGGGTGGCAGATACGCAGTATTTT. This sequence joins TRBV5-5 and TRBJ2-3; 9 bases agree with TRBD1. J lost 4 bases, V lost 4 bases, and 7 bases had no gene match. The CDR3 is 15 residues long. Germline V gene lookup returns CDR1 SGHKS and CDR2 YYEKEE (reference sequence).

The chain joins TRBV12-3 or TRBV12-4 to TRBJ2-7; maybe TRBD1 (6 bases). The CDR3 is 11 amino acids. V dropped 8 bases and J dropped 4 bases, with 9 bases sitting between them. Here the CDR3 reads CASATGYEQYF. Written as DNA, the CDR3 is TGTGCCAGCGCAACAGGGTACGAGCAGTACTTC.